This T cell receptor (beta chain) was obtained from a study of T cell repertoires in cytomegalovirus infection. The study's findings and limits: Pooled public TCR beta family frequency picked out CMV carriers with the relevant HLA.

This clonotype was observed a handful of times. No antigen is known for it. At one end the junction does not follow the germline gene, possibly because of a read error. Germline-derived CDR1 and CDR2 are SEHNR and FQNEAQ (reference sequence). There are 14 residues in the CDR3. TCRdb re-analysed the reads in MiXCR, keeping a single row per CDR3 protein. The sample records around 530,000 distinct CDR3 sequences, around a quarter being singletons. The sample comprised PBMCs. V and J are TRBV7-9 and TRBJ1-4, with 7 bases fitting TRBD1. The TCR comes from a human donor in good health (CMV status not recorded). Some clones in this sample may be carry-over from other donors' samples. In nucleotides, the CDR3 is TGTGCCAGCAGTTTAGGGGGCTTGGATGAAAAACTGTTTTTT. Protein product: CASSLGGLDEKLFF.